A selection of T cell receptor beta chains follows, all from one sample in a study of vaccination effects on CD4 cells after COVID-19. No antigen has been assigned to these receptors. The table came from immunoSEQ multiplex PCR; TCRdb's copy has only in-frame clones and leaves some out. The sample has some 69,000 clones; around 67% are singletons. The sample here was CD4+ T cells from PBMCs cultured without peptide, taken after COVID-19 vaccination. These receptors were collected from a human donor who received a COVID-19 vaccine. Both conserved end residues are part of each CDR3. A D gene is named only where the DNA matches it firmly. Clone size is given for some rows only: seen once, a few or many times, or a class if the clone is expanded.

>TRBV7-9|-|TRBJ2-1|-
TGTGCCAGCAGCCCCTGGGGTCAGGGGATTTACAATGAGCAGTTCTTC
CASSPWGQGIYNEQFF
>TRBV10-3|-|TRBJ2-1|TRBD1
TGTGCCATCAAGACAGGGGGCGGGTATGAGCAGTTCTTC
CAIKTGGGYEQFF
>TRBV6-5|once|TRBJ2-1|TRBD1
TGTGCCAGCAGACGGGACAGGGGGACCTACAATGAGCAGTTCTTC
CASRRDRGTYNEQFF
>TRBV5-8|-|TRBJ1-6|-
TGTGCCAGCAGCTTGAGCAGTGGTGTGAAGGGGTCACCCCTCCACTTT
CASSLSSGVKGSPLHF
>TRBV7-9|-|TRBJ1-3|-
TGTGCCAGCAGCTTAGCCGTCTCTGGAAACACCATATATTTT
CASSLAVSGNTIYF
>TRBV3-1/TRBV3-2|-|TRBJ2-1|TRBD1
TGTGCCAGCAGCCAAGATAGAGGGACAGGGGAATTCAAGCAGTTCTTC
CASSQDRGTGEFKQFF
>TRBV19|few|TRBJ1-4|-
TGTGCCAGTACCCTAAATTGGGGGATTTCTGAAAAACTGTTTTTT
CASTLNWGISEKLFF
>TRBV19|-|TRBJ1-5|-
TGTGCCAGTAGTATAAACGAACAGGGTCAGCCCCAGCATTTT
CASSINEQGQPQHF
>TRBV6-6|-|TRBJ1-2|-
TGTGCCAGCAGCTTTTATGGCTACACCTTC
CASSFYGYTF
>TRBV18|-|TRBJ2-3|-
TGTGCCAGCTCACCACGGAACACAGATACGCAGTATTTT
CASSPRNTDTQYF
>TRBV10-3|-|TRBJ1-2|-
TGTGCCATCAGTGGACAGAACTTAAACTATGGCTACACCTTC
CAISGQNLNYGYTF
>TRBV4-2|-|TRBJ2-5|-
TGTGCCAGCAGCCAAGCGGATCGAGGGGAGGAGGAGACCCAGTACTTC
CASSQADRGEEETQYF
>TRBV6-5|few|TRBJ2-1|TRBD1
TGTGCCAGCAGACCCGACAGGGGGGCGTACAATGAGCAGTTCTTC
CASRPDRGAYNEQFF
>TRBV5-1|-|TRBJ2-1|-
TGCGCCAGCAGCTTGGTGGGGAATCAATACAATGAGCAGTTCTTC
CASSLVGNQYNEQFF
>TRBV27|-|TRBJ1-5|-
TGTGCCAGCAGCACGCAGGGGCAGCCCCAGCATTTT
CASSTQGQPQHF
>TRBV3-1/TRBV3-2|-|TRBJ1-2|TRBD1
TGTGCCAGCAGCCCAGGGCCCCAGGGGGGCTATGGCTACACCTTC
CASSPGPQGGYGYTF
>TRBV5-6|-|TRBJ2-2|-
TGTGCCAGCAGCTCCCAACAGGGTTCCGGGGAGCTGTTTTTT
CASSSQQGSGELFF
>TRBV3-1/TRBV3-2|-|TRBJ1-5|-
TGTGCCAGCAGCGGCGGACAGTCTAATCAGCCCCAGCATTTT
CASSGGQSNQPQHF
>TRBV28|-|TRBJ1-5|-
TGTGCCAGCAGTCCCTCGGAGGGAGGCAATCAGCCCCAGCATTTT
CASSPSEGGNQPQHF
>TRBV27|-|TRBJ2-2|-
TGTGCCAGCAGTTTATATGGGGGCACGAACACCGGGGAGCTGTTTTTT
CASSLYGGTNTGELFF
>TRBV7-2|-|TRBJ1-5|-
TGTGCCAGCAGCTTAGTCGGTCAAAGCAATCAGCCCCAGCATTTT
CASSLVGQSNQPQHF
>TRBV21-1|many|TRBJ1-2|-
TGTGCCAGCAGCAGAAGTTATGGCTACACCTTC
CASSRSYGYTF